This T cell receptor beta chain was recorded in a study of cytomegalovirus exposure and HLA in healthy donors. The overall study: In an earlier analysis, approximately 120 million unique TCR beta sequences were found from some 200 million T cells.

V was clipped by 4 bases and J by 3 bases, with 13 bases between them. The CDR3 runs to 14 residues. Germline CDR1 reads SQVTM; CDR2 reads ANQGSEA. The PCR ran on 60 Vbeta and 13 Jbeta primers. Clones were read by immunoSEQ multiplex PCR, and TCRdb kept only the in-frame ones, dropping some. This sample carries tens of thousands of clones, approximately 80% of them seen once, and the ten largest clones take roughly 8%. A word on this clone: Its antigen is unknown.

Study conclusions and caveats: The study flagged about 160 TCR beta chains as cytomegalovirus-associated. Both high specificity and high sensitivity reportedly marked the classifier's diagnosis of cytomegalovirus status. In a later analysis, a missense DCLRE1C variant was linked to TCR beta V- and J-gene trimming.

The sequence derives from a man younger than 35 in good health and CMV-seropositive. Sequencing was carried out using PBMCs. The V gene is TRBV29-1, the J gene TRBJ1-5; possible D gene TRBD1, 6 bases. In DNA, the CDR3 is TGCAGCGTTGGGGAGGGGGGCGCCAATCAGCCCCAGCATTTT. This translates into CSVGEGGANQPQHF.